This TCR beta chain comes out of a study of OX40 agonist ivuxolimab in advanced cancers. Study-wide background: Patient treatment consisted of intravenous ivuxolimab administration every 2 weeks at 0.01 to 10 mg/kg. Males comprised 82.7% of the group, whose mean age was 60 years (range 23 to 79). General study results and limits: At 0.1 to 3.0 mg/kg and by week 6, clonal expansion occurred in CD4+ and CD8+ blood T cells.

Method: immunoSEQ multiplex PCR; TCRdb's copy keeps in-frame clones and lacks some. The table shows roughly 63,000 clones, with around 89% occurring only once. Points on this clone: The antigen is undetermined.

The sample here was CD4+ or CD8+ T cells sorted from blood, taken in a trial of the OX40 agonist ivuxolimab. The TCR was taken from an adult with an advanced solid tumor such as melanoma, head and neck, liver or kidney cancer.

The CDR3 loop is CASSPLGTNTGELFF. The CDR3 region has the DNA TGTGCCAGCAGTCCCTTAGGGACTAACACCGGGGAGCTGTTTTTT. This chain uses TRBV28 with TRBJ2-2, with a weak D call TRBD2 (6 bases). Trimming took 5 bases from V and 2 from J, leaving 12 bases between them. The CDR3 loop spans 15 amino acids. The V gene's germline CDR1 is MDHEN and CDR2 SYDVKM.